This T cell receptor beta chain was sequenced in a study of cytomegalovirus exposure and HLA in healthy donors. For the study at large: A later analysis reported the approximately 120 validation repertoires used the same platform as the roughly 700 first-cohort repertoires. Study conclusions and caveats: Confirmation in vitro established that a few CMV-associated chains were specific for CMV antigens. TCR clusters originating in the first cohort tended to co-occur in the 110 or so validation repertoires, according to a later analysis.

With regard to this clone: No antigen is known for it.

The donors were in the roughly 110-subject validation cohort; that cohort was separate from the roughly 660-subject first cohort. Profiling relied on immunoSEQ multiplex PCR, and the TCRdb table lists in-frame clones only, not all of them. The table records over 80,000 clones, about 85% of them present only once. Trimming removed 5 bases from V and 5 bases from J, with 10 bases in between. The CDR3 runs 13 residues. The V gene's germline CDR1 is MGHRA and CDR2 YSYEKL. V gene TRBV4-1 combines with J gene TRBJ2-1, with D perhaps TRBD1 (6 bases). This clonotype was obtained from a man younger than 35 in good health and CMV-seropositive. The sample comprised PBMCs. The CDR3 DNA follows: TGCGCCAGCAGCGCTACAGGGAACAATGAGCAGTTCTTC. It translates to CASSATGNNEQFF.